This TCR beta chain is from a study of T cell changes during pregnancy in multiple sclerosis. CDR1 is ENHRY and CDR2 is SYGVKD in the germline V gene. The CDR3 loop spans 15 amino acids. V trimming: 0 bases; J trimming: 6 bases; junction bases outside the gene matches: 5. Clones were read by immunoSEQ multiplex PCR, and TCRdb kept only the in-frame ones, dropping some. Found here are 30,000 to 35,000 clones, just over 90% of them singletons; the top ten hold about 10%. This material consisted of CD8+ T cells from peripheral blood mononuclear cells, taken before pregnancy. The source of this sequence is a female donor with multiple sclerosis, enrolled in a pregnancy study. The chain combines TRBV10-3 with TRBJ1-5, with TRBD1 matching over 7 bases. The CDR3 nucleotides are TGTGCCATCAGTGAGTCAGACAGACAGGGTCAGCCCCAGCATTTT. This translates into CAISESDRQGQPQHF.